Listed here are 18 T cell receptor beta chains from one sample, sequenced in a study of cytomegalovirus exposure and HLA in healthy donors. PCR amplification relied on 60 Vbeta primers (plus 13 Jbeta primers). Using immunoSEQ multiplex PCR, the repertoire was profiled, and TCRdb retains in-frame clones only, with some absent. The repertoire holds roughly 170,000 clones, roughly 80% seen once, with 1.5% to 2% in the top ten. What was sequenced was PBMCs. The receptor set was obtained from a man in his fifties in good health and CMV-seronegative.

J is TRBJ2-7 and V is TRBV6-1, with 10 positions matching TRBD2. Germline V CDR1 and CDR2: MNHNS, SASEGT. V trimming: 0 bases; J trimming: 9 bases; junction bases outside the gene matches: 14. This CDR3 contains 17 residues. The CDR3 sequence is CASSEAGGRASGSRQYF. Written as DNA, the CDR3 is TGTGCCAGCAGTGAAGCGGGGGGCAGGGCTAGCGGGAGTAGGCAGTACTTC.

The chain uses TRBV6-5 and TRBJ2-7; TRBD2 is a possible D gene (5 bases). V was clipped by 6 bases and J by 6 bases, with 15 bases between them. CDR1 and CDR2 (germline): MNHEY, SVGAGI. This CDR3 region has 13 residues. This CDR3 is CASSPPGNREQYF. The CDR3 nucleotides read TGTGCCAGCAGCCCTCCGGGAAACCGCGAGCAGTACTTC.

The chain links TRBV5-1 to TRBJ1-4; perhaps TRBD1 as D (5 bases). Germline lookup yields CDR1 SGHRS and CDR2 YFSETQ. The CDR3 runs to 13 residues. V lost 2 bases, J lost 6 bases, and 8 bases lay in between. CDR3 residues: CASSFQGDEKLFF. The CDR3 DNA reads as TGCGCCAGCAGCTTTCAAGGGGATGAAAAACTGTTTTTT. The full variable domain, with the rest looked up from reference TRBV5-1 and TRBJ1-4, is KAGVTQTPRYLIKTRGQQVTLSCSPISGHRSVSWYQQTPGQGLQFLFEYFSETQRNKGNFPGRFSGRQFSNSRSEMNVSTLELGDSALYLCASSFQGDEKLFFGSGTQLSVL.

The chain joins TRBV6-6 to TRBJ2-2, with D unclear. Per germline, CDR1 MNHNY and CDR2 SVGAGI (reference sequence). The germline V and J ends were trimmed by 6 bases and 3 bases, with 11 bases remaining between them. The length of the CDR3 is 14 residues. CDR3 protein: CASRDNGYTGELFF. The CDR3 DNA is TGTGCCAGCAGAGATAACGGGTACACCGGGGAGCTGTTTTTT.

This chain joins TRBV7-9 and TRBJ2-7; D uncertain. V was shortened by 1 base and J by 4 bases, with 8 bases between the two germline ends. CDR1 is SEHNR and CDR2 is FQNEAQ in the germline V gene (reference sequence). The CDR3 has 13 amino acids. This chain's CDR3 is CASSLEPRYEQYF. The DNA of the CDR3 is TGTGCCAGCAGCTTAGAACCTAGGTACGAGCAGTACTTC.

The V gene is TRBV6-5, the J gene TRBJ2-4; TRBD1 matches at 8 bases. Germline V gene data show CDR1 as MNHEY and CDR2 as SVGAGI. The CDR3 length is 14 residues. V trimming: 5 bases; J trimming: 5 bases; junction bases outside the gene matches: 5. CDR3 coding DNA: TGTGCCAGCAGTCGGACAGGGCTTCAAAACATTCAGTACTTC. Its protein is CASSRTGLQNIQYF.

The chain uses TRBV7-2 and TRBJ2-5; D gene unclear. The J call may be mistaken, given a closer DNA end match to TRBJ2-7. The germline gives CDR1 SGHTA, CDR2 FQGNSA. The CDR3 sequence is 12 residues long. The DNA for the CDR3 is TGTGCCAGCAGCTTCTGGGGCTACGAGCAGTACTTC. The encoded protein is CASSFWGYEQYF.

This chain uses TRBV7-2 with TRBJ2-3; weak D call: TRBD2 (6 bases). From germline, CDR1 is SGHTA and CDR2 FQGNSA. The CDR3 runs 14 residues. Trimming took off 4 bases at V and 6 bases at J, with 14 bases between the two ends. For the CDR3, the DNA is TGTGCCAGCAGCTCCGGGAGCAAGTTCGATACGCAGTATTTT. It codes for CASSSGSKFDTQYF.

This clone came up once. The J gene is TRBJ2-2, the V gene TRBV15; 8 bases fit TRBD2. The germline gives CDR1 LNHNV, CDR2 YYDKDF (reference sequence). The V gene end was trimmed by 5 bases and the J gene end by 4 bases; junction bases not matched to a gene: 9. This CDR3 spans 16 amino acids. CDR3 in amino acids: CATSASGGFGTGELFF. The CDR3 DNA follows: TGTGCCACCAGCGCCAGCGGGGGTTTCGGCACCGGGGAGCTGTTTTTT. Looking up the rest from reference TRBV15 and TRBJ2-2 gives the full variable domain: DAMVIQNPRYQVTQFGKPVTLSCSQTLNHNVMYWYQQKSSQAPKLLFHYYDKDFNNEADTPDNFQSRRPNTSFCFLDIRSPGLGDTAMYLCATSASGGFGTGELFFGEGSRLTVL.

V usage is TRBV21-1 and J usage is TRBJ2-1; no DNA check was done on the table's D call, TRBD2. TRBV21-1 is flagged as a pseudogene. The CDR3 contains 17 residues. The DNA for the CDR3 is TGTGCCAGCAGGGGGGCCAGCGGGACATACTCCTACAATGAGCAGTTCTTC. It is translated as CASRGASGTYSYNEQFF.

The genes are TRBV5-4 and TRBJ1-2; 7 bases are shared with TRBD1. Germline-derived CDR1 and CDR2 are SGHNT and YYREEE (reference sequence). Trimming took 2 bases from V and 5 from J; bases not matched to a gene: 3. The CDR3 totals 13 residues. The CDR3 is CASSFQGDYGYTF. For the CDR3, the DNA is TGTGCCAGCAGCTTTCAGGGGGATTATGGCTACACCTTC.

The rearrangement joins TRBV18 to TRBJ2-1, with 7 bases lining up with TRBD2. Germline V gene lookup returns CDR1 KGHSH and CDR2 LQKENI. The CDR3 covers 14 residues. After removal of 0 bases from V and 6 bases from J, the junction contained 2 bases not matched to a gene. The CDR3 reads CASSPPGGSNEQFF. CDR3 DNA: TGTGCCAGCTCACCACCGGGCGGGAGCAATGAGCAGTTCTTC.

The chain links TRBV6-6 to TRBJ2-5; 9 bases line up with TRBD2. Germline V gene data show CDR1 as MNHNY and CDR2 as SVGAGI (reference sequence). Unmatched junction bases numbered 13, after V lost 7 bases and J lost 7 bases. The CDR3 totals 15 residues. CDR3 in DNA: TGTGCCAGCATACAAGCGGGGGGCCCTGCGGGGACCCAGTACTTC. The encoded protein is CASIQAGGPAGTQYF.

The V gene is TRBV6-5, the J gene TRBJ1-2; weak D call: TRBD1 (5 bases). This CDR3 comprises 14 residues. V lost 6 bases and J 2 bases, leaving 13 bases between the germline ends. The germline CDR1 and CDR2 sequences are MNHEY and SVGAGI. CDR3 bases: TGTGCCAGCAGGACGCCGGGGGGGAACTATGGCTACACCTTC. This codes for CASRTPGGNYGYTF.

There are a few counts of this clone. This same CDR3 is encoded by further DNA sequences in the sample. The chain carries TRBV20-1 and TRBJ1-1, with D hard to call. Trimming took 4 bases from V and 1 from J, leaving 4 bases between them. The CDR3 has 11 amino acids. The germline V gene has CDR1 DFQATT and CDR2 SNEGSKA (reference sequence). The CDR3 nucleotides read TGCAGTGCTACCCGGAACACTGAAGCTTTCTTT. This translates into CSATRNTEAFF.

This clone has just one count. This sequence joins TRBV7-2 and TRBJ2-7; a possible D gene is TRBD1 (6 bases). Trimming stripped 2 bases from V and 2 bases from J, with 19 bases between. In germline, CDR1 is SGHTA, CDR2 FQGNSA. The CDR3 totals 17 residues. The chain's CDR3 is CASSLKGWAGEPYEQYF. CDR3 coding DNA: TGTGCCAGCAGCTTAAAAGGTTGGGCAGGGGAACCCTACGAGCAGTACTTC. Looking up the rest from reference TRBV7-2 and TRBJ2-7 gives the full variable domain: GAGVSQSPSNKVTEKGKDVELRCDPISGHTALYWYRQSLGQGLEFLIYFQGNSAPDKSGLPSDRFSAERTGGSVSTLTIQRTQQEDSAVYLCASSLKGWAGEPYEQYFGPGTRLTVT.

The chain carries TRBV18 and TRBJ2-5; 8 bases align to TRBD1. CDR1 KGHSH and CDR2 LQKENI come from the germline V gene. CDR3 length: 16 amino acids. J was trimmed by 4 bases and V by 3 bases; bases with no gene match: 10. The CDR3 bases are TGTGCCAGCTCACCGAGACAGGGGATGAGTGGAGAGACCCAGTACTTC. This codes for CASSPRQGMSGETQYF.

This CDR3 is CASRRGGRTDTQYF. In DNA, the CDR3 is TGTGCCAGCAGAAGGGGGGGCCGAACAGATACGCAGTATTTT. The gene calls are TRBV6-5 and TRBJ2-3; tentatively, D is TRBD2 (7 bases). CDR3 length: 14 residues. Germline-derived CDR1 and CDR2 are MNHEY and SVGAGI. V was shortened by 6 bases and J by 3 bases, with 13 bases between the two germline ends.